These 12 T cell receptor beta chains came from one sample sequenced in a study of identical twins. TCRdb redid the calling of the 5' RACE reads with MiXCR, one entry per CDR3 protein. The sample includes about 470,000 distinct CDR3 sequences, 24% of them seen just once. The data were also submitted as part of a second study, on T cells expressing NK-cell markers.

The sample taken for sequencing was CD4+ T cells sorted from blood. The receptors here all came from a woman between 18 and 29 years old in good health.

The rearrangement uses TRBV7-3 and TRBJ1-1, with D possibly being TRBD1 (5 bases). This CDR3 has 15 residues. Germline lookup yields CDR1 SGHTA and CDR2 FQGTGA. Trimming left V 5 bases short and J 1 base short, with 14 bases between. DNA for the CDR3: TGTGCCAGCAGCATGGGTCGGGGCACGAACACTGAAGCTTTCTTT. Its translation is CASSMGRGTNTEAFF.

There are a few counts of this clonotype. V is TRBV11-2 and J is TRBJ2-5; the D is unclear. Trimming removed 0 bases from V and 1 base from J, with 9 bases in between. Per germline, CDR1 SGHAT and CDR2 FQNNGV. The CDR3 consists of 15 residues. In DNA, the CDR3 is TGTGCCAGCAGCTTAGACCCGAGGAGCCAAGAGACCCAGTACTTC. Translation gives CASSLDPRSQETQYF.

DNA for the CDR3: TGCGCCAGCAGCCAAGGCGACCAGGGGGCGGGGGAGCAGTACTTC. Protein product: CASSQGDQGAGEQYF. This chain connects TRBV4-3 to TRBJ2-7; 8 bases are a match to TRBD1. Losses at the gene ends were 1 base for V and 7 bases for J; bases not matched to a gene: 9. The CDR3 loop spans 15 amino acids. Looked up from germline, CDR1 is LGHNA and CDR2 is YSLEER.

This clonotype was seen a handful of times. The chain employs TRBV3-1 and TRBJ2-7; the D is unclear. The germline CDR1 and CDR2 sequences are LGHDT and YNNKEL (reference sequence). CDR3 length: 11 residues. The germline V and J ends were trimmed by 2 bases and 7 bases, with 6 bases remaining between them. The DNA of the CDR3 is TGTGCCAGCAGCCAAAACCGGGAGCAGTACTTC. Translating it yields CASSQNREQYF.

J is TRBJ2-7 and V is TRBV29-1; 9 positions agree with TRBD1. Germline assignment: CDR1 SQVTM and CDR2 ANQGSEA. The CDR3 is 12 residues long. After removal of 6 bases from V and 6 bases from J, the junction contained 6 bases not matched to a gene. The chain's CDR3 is CSVRTGEGEQYF. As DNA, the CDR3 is TGCAGCGTCCGGACAGGGGAGGGCGAGCAGTACTTC.

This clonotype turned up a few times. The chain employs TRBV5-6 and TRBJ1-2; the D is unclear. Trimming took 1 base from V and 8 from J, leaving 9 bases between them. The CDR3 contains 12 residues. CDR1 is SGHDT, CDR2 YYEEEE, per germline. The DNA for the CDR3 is TGTGCCAGCAGCTTGTTCATAGCAGGCTACACCTTC. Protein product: CASSLFIAGYTF.

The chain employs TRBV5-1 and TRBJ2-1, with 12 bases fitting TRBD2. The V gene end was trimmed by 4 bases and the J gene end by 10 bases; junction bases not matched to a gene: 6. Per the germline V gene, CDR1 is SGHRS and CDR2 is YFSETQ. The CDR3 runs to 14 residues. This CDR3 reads CASSTTSGSGEQFF. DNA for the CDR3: TGCGCCAGCAGCACGACTAGCGGGAGCGGCGAGCAGTTCTTC.

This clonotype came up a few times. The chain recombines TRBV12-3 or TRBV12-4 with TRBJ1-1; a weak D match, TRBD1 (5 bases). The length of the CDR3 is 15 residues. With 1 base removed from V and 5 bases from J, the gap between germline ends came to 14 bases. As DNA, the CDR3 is TGTGCCAGCAGTTTAGGCCCAGGGCGGGGAACTGAAGCTTTCTTT. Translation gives CASSLGPGRGTEAFF.

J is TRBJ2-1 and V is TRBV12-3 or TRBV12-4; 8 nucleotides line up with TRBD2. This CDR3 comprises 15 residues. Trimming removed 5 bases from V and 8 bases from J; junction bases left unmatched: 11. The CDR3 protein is CASSGAGGYLHEQFF. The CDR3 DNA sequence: TGTGCCAGCAGTGGGGCGGGGGGATATCTCCATGAGCAGTTCTTC.

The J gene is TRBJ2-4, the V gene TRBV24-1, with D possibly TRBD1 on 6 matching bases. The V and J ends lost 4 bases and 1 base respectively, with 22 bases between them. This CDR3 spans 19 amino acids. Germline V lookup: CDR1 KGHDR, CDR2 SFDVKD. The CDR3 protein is CATSDPFWGHTAAKNIQYF. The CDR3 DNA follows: TGTGCCACCAGTGACCCATTTTGGGGGCATACAGCTGCCAAAAACATTCAGTACTTC.

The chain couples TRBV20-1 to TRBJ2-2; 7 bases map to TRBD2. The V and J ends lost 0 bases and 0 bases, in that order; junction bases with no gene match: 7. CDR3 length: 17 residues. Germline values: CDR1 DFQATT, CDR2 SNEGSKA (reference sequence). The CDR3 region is CSARDRKSGTNTGELFF. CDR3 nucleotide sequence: TGCAGTGCTAGAGATCGGAAAAGCGGGACGAACACCGGGGAGCTGTTTTTT.

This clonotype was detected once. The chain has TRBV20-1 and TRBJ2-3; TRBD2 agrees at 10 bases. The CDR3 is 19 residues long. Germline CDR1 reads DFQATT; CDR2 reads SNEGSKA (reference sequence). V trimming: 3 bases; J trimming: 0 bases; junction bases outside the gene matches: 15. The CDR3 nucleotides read TGCAGTGCTAGGAGCGCTAGCGGGAGTAGGGTAGTAAGCACAGATACGCAGTATTTT. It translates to CSARSASGSRVVSTDTQYF.